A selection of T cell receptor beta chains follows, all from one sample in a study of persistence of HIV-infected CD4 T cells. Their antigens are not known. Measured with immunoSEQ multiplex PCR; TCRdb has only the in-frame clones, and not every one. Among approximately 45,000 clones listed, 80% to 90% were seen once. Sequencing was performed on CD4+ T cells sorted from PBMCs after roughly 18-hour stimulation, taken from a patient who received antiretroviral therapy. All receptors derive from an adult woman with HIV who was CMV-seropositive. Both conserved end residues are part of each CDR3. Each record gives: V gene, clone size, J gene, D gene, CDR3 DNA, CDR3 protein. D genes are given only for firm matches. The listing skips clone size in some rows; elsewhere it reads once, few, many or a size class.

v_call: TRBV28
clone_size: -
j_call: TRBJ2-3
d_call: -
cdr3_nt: TGTGCCAGCAGTTTCAGGGGACCTAGCACAGATACGCAGTATTTT
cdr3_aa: CASSFRGPSTDTQYF

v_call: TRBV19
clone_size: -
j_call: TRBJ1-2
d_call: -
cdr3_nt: TGTGCCAGTAGTACCCACAGGGATGCCTATGGCTACACCTTC
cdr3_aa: CASSTHRDAYGYTF

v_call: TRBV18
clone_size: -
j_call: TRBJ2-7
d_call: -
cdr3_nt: TGTGCCAGCTCACCGTGGGCCGCCGGGGAGCAGTACTTC
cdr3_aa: CASSPWAAGEQYF

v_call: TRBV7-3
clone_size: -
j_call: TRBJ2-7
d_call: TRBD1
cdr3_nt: TGTGCCAGCAGCCGCCGAGGGACAGGGGTAGGTGGTGAGGCCTACGAGCAGTACTTC
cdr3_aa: CASSRRGTGVGGEAYEQYF

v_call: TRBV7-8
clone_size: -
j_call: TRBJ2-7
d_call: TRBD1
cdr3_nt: TGTGCCAGCAGCAAATCGACAGGGACCGAGCAGTACTTC
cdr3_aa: CASSKSTGTEQYF

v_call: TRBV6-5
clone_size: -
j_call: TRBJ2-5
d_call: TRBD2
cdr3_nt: TGTGCCAGCACCGTAGCGGGAGGGCCGCTGGAGACCCAGTACTTC
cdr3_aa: CASTVAGGPLETQYF

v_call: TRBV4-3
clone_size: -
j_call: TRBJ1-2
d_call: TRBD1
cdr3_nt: TGCGCCAGCAGCCCCGGACAGGGGGCTATGGGCTACACCTTC
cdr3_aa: CASSPGQGAMGYTF

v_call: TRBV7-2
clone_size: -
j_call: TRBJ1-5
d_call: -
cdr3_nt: TGTGCCAGCAGCTCCTTCGATAATCAGCCCCAGCATTTT
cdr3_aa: CASSSFDNQPQHF

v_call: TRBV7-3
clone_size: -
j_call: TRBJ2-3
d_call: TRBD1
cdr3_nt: TGTGCCAGCAGCTTATCAGGGGGCGCTTGGACAGATACGCAGTATTTT
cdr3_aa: CASSLSGGAWTDTQYF

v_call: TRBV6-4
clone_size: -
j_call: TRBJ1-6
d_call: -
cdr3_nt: TGTGCCAGCAAAGCAGGGCGGAATTCACCCCTCCACTTT
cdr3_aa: CASKAGRNSPLHF

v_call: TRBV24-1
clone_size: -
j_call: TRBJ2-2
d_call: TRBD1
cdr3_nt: TGTGCCACCGGGGGACAGCCGAACACCGGGGAGCTGTTTTTT
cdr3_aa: CATGGQPNTGELFF

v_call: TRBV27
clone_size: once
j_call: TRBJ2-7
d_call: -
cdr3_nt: TGTGCCAGCAGTTTATATCGGGATTACGAGCAGTACTTC
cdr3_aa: CASSLYRDYEQYF

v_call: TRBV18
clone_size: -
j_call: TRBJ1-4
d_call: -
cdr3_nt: TGTGCCAGCTCACCCGGACAGCCTAATGAAAAACTGTTTTTT
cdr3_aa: CASSPGQPNEKLFF

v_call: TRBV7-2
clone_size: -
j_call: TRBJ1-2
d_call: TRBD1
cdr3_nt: TGTGCCAGCAGCTTAGGCCCCCGCAGGGGGAATGGCTACACCTTC
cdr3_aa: CASSLGPRRGNGYTF

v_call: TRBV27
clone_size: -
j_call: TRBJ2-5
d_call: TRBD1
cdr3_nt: TGTGCCAGCAGTTCCGGGGACAGGGGGCTGTACCAAGAGACCCAGTACTTC
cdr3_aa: CASSSGDRGLYQETQYF

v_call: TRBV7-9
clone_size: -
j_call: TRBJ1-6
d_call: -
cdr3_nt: TGTGCCAGCAGCCTCGGGACCGGCACAAAAAGGTCACCCCTCCACTTT
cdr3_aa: CASSLGTGTKRSPLHF

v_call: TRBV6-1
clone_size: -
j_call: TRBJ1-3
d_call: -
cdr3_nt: TGTGCCAGCAGGGGAAGAAACACCATATATTTT
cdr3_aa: CASRGRNTIYF

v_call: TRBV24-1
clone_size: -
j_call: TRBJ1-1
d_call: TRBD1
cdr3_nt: TGTGCCACCAGTGATTTGGGACAGGGGTGGGAATTT
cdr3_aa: CATSDLGQGWEF

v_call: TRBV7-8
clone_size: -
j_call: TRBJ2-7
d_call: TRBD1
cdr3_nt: TGTGCCAGCAGCTTAGCCCCGGGACAGAAACCCTACGAGCAGTACTTC
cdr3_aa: CASSLAPGQKPYEQYF

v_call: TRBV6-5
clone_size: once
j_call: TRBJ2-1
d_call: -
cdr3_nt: TGTGCCAGCAGTTTAGGGGGAGGAGGGGGTTACAATGAGCAGTTCTTC
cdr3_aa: CASSLGGGGGYNEQFF

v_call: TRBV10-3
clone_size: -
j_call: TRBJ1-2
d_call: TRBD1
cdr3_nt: TGTGCCATCAGTGATAGGACAGGGACCTATGGCTACACCTTC
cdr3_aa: CAISDRTGTYGYTF

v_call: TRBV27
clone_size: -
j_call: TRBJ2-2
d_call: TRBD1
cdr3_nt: TGTGCCAGCCGACGGAGTAAACCGGGACAGGCGAACACCGGGGAGCTGTTTTTT
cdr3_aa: CASRRSKPGQANTGELFF

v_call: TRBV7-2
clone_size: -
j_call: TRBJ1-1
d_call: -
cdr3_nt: TGTGCCAGCAGCTTTCAGCTAGTAAACACTGAAGCTTTCTTT
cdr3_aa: CASSFQLVNTEAFF

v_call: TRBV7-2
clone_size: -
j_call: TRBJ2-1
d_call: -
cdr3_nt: TGTGCCAGCAGCTTAGCACGGTGGGACACCGCCACTCAGTTCTTC
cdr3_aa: CASSLARWDTATQFF

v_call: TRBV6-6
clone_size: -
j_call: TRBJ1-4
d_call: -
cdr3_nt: TGTGCCAGCAGAGCCGAGGTGGTAGAAAAACTGTTTTTT
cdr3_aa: CASRAEVVEKLFF

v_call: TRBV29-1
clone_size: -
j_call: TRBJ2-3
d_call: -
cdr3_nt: TGCAGCGTTGGGAGGGGGGATACGCAGTATTTT
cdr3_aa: CSVGRGDTQYF

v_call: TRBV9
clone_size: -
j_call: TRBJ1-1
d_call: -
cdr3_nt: TGTGCCAGCAGCGTATCGTCTGACACTGAAGCTTTCTTT
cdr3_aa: CASSVSSDTEAFF

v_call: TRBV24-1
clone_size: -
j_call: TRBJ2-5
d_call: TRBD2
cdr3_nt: TGTGCCACCAGTGATTTGACTAGCGGGGGGGCGCAAGAGACCCAGTACTTC
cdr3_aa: CATSDLTSGGAQETQYF

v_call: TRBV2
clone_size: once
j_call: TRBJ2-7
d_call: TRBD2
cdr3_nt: TGTGCCAGCAGGTCCCTAGCGGGGGGGCCCTACGAGCAGTACTTC
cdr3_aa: CASRSLAGGPYEQYF

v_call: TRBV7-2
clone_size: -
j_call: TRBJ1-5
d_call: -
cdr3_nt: TGTGCCAGCAGCTCCTATAGCAATCAGCCCCAGCATTTT
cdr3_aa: CASSSYSNQPQHF

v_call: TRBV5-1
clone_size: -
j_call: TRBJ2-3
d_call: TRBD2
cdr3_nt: TGCGCCAGCAAGGACGGTCCTAGCGGGTCTAGCACAGATACGCAGTATTTT
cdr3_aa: CASKDGPSGSSTDTQYF

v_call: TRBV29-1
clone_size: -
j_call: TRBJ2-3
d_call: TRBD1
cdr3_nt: TGCAGCGCTAAACAGGGGCGCACAGATACGCAGTATTTT
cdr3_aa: CSAKQGRTDTQYF

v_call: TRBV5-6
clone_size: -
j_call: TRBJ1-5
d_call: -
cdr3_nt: TGTGCCAGCAGCTTGGGCCCGAATAGCAATCAGCCCCAGCATTTT
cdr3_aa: CASSLGPNSNQPQHF